This T cell receptor beta chain originates from a study of lymphopenia after photon versus proton radiotherapy. Profiled with immunoSEQ multiplex PCR; TCRdb holds only in-frame clones, not every one. The data show 55,000 to 70,000 clones, approximately 91% seen once. Per the germline V gene, CDR1 is SGHDT and CDR2 is YYEEEE. V lost 2 bases to trimming and J lost 0 bases, with 8 bases between them. This CDR3 contains 14 residues. The J gene is TRBJ1-1, the V gene TRBV5-6; D may be TRBD1 (6 bases). Material: peripheral blood, obtained from a patient treated with photon-based radiotherapy. The sequence came from a woman in her 70s with pancreatic cancer. The chain's CDR3 is CASSLGQMNTEAFF. CDR3 DNA: TGTGCCAGCAGCTTAGGACAGATGAACACTGAAGCTTTCTTT.